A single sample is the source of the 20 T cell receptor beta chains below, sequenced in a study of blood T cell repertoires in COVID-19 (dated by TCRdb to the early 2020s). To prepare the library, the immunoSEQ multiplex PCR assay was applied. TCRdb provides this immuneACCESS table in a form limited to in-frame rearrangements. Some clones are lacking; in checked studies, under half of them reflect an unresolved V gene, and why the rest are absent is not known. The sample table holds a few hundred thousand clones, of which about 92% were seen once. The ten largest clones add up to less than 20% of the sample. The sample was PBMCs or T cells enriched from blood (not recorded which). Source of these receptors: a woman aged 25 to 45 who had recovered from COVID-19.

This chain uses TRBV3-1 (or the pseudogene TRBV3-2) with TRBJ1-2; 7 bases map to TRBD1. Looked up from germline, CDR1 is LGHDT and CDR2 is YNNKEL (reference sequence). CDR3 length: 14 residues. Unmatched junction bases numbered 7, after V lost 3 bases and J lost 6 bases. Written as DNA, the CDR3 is TGTGCCAGCAGCCATGGGGCAGGGGGAAATGGCTACACCTTC. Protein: CASSHGAGGNGYTF.

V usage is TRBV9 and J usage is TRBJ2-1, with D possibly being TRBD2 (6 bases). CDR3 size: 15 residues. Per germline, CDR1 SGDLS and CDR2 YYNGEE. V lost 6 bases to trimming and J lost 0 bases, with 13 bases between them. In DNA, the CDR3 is TGTGCCAGCACAACCGGCGGGATCTCCTACAATGAGCAGTTCTTC. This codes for CASTTGGISYNEQFF.

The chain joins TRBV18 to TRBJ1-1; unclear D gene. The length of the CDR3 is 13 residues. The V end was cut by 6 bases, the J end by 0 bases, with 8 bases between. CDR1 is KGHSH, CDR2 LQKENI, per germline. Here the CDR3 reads CASSDEVNTEAFF. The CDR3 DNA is TGTGCCAGCTCCGACGAGGTGAACACTGAAGCTTTCTTT.

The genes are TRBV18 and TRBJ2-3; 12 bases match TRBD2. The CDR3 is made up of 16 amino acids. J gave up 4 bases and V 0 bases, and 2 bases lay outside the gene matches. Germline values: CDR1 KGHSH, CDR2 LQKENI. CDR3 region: CASSPPRLAGADTQYF. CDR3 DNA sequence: TGTGCCAGCTCACCACCGAGACTAGCGGGAGCAGATACGCAGTATTTT.

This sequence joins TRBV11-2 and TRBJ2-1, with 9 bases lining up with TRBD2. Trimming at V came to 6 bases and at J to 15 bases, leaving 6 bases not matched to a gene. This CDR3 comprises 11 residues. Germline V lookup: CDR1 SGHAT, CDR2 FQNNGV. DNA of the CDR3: TGTGCCAGCAGACCTGGGCGGGGGGGGTTCTTC. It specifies CASRPGRGGFF.

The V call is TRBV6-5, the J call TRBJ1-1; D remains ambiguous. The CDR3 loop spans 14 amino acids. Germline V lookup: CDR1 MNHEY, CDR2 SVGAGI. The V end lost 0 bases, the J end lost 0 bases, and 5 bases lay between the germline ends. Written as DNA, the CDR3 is TGTGCCAGCAGTTACTCGTACATGAACACTGAAGCTTTCTTT. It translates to CASSYSYMNTEAFF.

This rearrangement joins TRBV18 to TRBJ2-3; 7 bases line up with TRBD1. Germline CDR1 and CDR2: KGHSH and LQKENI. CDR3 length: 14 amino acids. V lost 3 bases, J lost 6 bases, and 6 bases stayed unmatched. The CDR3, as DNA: TGTGCCAGCTCACCCGGCCCACAGGGGGATACGCAGTATTTT. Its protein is CASSPGPQGDTQYF.

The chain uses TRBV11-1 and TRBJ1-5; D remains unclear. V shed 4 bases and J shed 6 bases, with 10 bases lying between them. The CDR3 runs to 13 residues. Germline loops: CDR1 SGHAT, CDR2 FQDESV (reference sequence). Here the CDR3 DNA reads TGTGCCAGCAGCTCAGCAGGAGGTCAGCCCCAGCATTTT. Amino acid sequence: CASSSAGGQPQHF.

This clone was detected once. CDR3 bases: TGTGCCAGCAGCCGTCCCGGGACAGGGTCTCCCTACACCTTC. Translating it yields CASSRPGTGSPYTF. The J gene is TRBJ1-2, the V gene TRBV5-6, with 9 bases aligning to TRBD1. This CDR3 spans 14 amino acids. V trimming: 4 bases; J trimming: 10 bases; junction bases outside the gene matches: 11. Germline CDR1 and CDR2: SGHDT and YYEEEE.

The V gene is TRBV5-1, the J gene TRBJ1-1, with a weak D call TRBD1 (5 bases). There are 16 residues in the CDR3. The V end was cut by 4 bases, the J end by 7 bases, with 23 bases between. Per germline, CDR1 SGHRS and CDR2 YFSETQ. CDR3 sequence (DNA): TGCGCCAGCAGCCTGGGGAAGGTGAGCAGGGTCGATGAAGCTTTCTTT. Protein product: CASSLGKVSRVDEAFF.

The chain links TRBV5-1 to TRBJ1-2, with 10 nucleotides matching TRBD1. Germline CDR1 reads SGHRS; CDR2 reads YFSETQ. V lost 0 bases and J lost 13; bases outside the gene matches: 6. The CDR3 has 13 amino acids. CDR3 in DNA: TGCGCCAGCAGCTTGGAGGGACAGGGGTTTTGCACCTTC. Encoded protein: CASSLEGQGFCTF.

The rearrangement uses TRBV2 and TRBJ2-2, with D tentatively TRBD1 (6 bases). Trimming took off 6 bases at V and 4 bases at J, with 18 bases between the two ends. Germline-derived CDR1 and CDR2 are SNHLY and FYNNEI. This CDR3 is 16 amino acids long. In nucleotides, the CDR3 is TGTGCCAGCAGGCGCCCCGGGACACTATTCACCGGGGAGCTGTTTTTT. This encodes CASRRPGTLFTGELFF.

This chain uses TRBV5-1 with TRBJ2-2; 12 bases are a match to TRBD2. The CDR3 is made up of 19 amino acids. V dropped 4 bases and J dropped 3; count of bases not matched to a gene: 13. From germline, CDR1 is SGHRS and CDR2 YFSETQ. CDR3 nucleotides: TGCGCCAGCAGCCCCACCCTAGCGGGGGGGCCGGTAGACACCGGGGAGCTGTTTTTT. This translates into CASSPTLAGGPVDTGELFF.

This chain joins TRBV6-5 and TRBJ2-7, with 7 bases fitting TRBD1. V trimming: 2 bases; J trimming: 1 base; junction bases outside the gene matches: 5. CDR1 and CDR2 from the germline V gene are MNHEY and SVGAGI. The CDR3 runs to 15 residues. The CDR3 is CASSYEGTASYEQYF. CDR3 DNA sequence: TGTGCCAGCAGTTACGAGGGGACAGCTTCCTACGAGCAGTACTTC.

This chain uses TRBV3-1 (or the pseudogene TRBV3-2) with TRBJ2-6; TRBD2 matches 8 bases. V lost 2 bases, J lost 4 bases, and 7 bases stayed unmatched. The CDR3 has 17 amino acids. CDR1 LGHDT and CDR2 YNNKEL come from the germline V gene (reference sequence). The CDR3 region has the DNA TGTGCCAGCAGCCAATACGGGGGGGCCGGAGGGGCCAACGTCCTGACTTTC. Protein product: CASSQYGGAGGANVLTF.

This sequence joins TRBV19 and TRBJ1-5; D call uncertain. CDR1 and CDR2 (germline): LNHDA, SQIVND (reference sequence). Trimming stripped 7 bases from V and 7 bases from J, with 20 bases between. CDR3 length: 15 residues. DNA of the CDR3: TGTGCCAGTAAAGGCACCGGGGTAGGAGGCCAGCCCCAGCATTTT. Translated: CASKGTGVGGQPQHF.

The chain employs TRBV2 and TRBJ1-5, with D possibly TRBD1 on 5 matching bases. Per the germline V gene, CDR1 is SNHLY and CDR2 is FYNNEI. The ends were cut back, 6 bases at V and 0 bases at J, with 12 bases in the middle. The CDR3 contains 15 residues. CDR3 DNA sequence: TGTGCCAGCAGCAAAGACAGAGTTAGCAATCAGCCCCAGCATTTT. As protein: CASSKDRVSNQPQHF.

CDR3 sequence (DNA): TGTGCCAGCAGCCCCCCCCGGCGGGATAGTGAGCAGTTCTTC. This translates into CASSPPRRDSEQFF. The rearrangement links TRBV6-2 or TRBV6-3 to TRBJ2-1; D perhaps matches TRBD2 (6 bases). The CDR3 is 14 amino acids. V was clipped by 6 bases and J by 9 bases, with 18 bases between them. Germline lookup yields CDR1 MNHEY and CDR2 SVGEGT.

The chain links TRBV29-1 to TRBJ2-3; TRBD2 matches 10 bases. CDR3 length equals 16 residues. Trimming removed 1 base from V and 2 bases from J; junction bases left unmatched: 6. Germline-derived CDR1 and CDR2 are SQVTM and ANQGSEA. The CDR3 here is CSVEGLAGGTTDTQYF. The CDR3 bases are TGCAGCGTTGAAGGACTAGCGGGCGGAACCACAGATACGCAGTATTTT.

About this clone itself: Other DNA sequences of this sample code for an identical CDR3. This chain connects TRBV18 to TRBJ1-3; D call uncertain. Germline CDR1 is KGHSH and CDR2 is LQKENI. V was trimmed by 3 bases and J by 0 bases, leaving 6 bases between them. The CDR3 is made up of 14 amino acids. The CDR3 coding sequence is TGTGCCAGCTCACCGTCCGGCTCTGGAAACACCATATATTTT. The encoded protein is CASSPSGSGNTIYF.